These T cell receptor beta chains were read from a single sample in a study of cytomegalovirus exposure and HLA in healthy donors. The assay was immunoSEQ multiplex PCR, and TCRdb's table has in-frame clones only and misses some. Among 150,000 to 180,000 clones listed, about three quarters were seen once. Sequenced: PBMCs. These receptors came from a woman between 40 and 50 years old in good health and CMV-seronegative. CDR3s include the opening cysteine and the closing phenylalanine or tryptophan. D genes are given only for firm matches. Clone size is shown for a subset of rows, as once, few, many or a class of expanded clone.

len	d_gene	j_gene	abundance	v_gene	CDR3nt	CDR3aa
16	TRBD1	TRBJ1-5	NA	TRBV30	TGTGCCTGGAGCGTTGGCAGGGGGACAAGCAATCAGCCCCAGCATTTT	CAWSVGRGTSNQPQHF
13	NA	TRBJ2-3	few	TRBV2	TGTGCCAGCAGTTTCTTCCCTCGGGATACGCAGTATTTT	CASSFFPRDTQYF
14	TRBD1	TRBJ1-2	few	TRBV5-1	TGCGCCAGCAGCCCCGGGACAGGGGGGTATGGCTACACCTTC	CASSPGTGGYGYTF
15	NA	TRBJ1-5	NA	TRBV27	TGTGCCACCTCTGCACGGGGGGGGAGCAATCAGCCCCAGCATTTT	CATSARGGSNQPQHF
15	NA	TRBJ2-7	NA	TRBV5-5	TGTGCCAGCAGCTTGGGCAGTACAAGCTCCTACGAGCAGTACTTC	CASSLGSTSSYEQYF
15	NA	TRBJ2-3	NA	TRBV5-6	TGTGCCAGCAGCCCCATAGCGGCTAGCACAGATACGCAGTATTTT	CASSPIAASTDTQYF
16	TRBD2	TRBJ2-1	few	TRBV5-4	TGTGCCAGCAGCGCCCGGACTAGCGGGAATAACAATGAGCAGTTCTTC	CASSARTSGNNNEQFF
15	TRBD1	TRBJ1-5	NA	TRBV6-6	TGTGCCAGCAGTTCCCCTCGACAGGGCGGTCAGCCCCAGCATTTT	CASSSPRQGGQPQHF
15	NA	TRBJ1-5	NA	TRBV6-5	TGTGCCAGCAGTTACTCGGCGGGGGGGGATCAGCCCCAGCATTTT	CASSYSAGGDQPQHF
15	TRBD1	TRBJ2-7	NA	TRBV6-1	TGTGCCAGCAGGGACCGGGACAGGGTCCCCTACGAGCAGTACTTC	CASRDRDRVPYEQYF
14	TRBD1	TRBJ1-2	NA	TRBV5-4	TGTGCCAGCAGTCTGGACAGGGGAAGCGATGGCTACACCTTC	CASSLDRGSDGYTF
14	NA	TRBJ2-3	few	TRBV5-1	TGCGCCAGCAGCTTGGAGGGGAACACAGATACGCAGTATTTT	CASSLEGNTDTQYF